These T cell receptor beta chains were read from a single sample in a study of cytomegalovirus exposure and HLA in healthy donors. Generated by immunoSEQ multiplex PCR, the TCRdb table keeps only in-frame clones and is missing some. The sample lists 100,000 or so clones, 65% to 85% occurring once. Sequenced sample: PBMCs. The receptors here all came from a man aged 18 to 29 in good health and CMV-seronegative. Both conserved end residues are part of each CDR3. Fields, in order: J gene, clone size, V gene, D gene, CDR3 protein, CDR3 DNA. D genes are given only for firm matches. Expanded clones get a size class; other rows say once, few or many, or leave the size out.

J gene: TRBJ2-7; clone size: -; V gene: TRBV5-1; D gene: TRBD1; CDR3 protein: CASSLGAGGMGEQYF; CDR3 DNA: TGCGCCAGCAGCTTGGGCGCAGGGGGCATGGGAGAGCAGTACTTC
J gene: TRBJ1-1; clone size: few; V gene: TRBV6-6; D gene: -; CDR3 protein: CASSSQDLNTEAFF; CDR3 DNA: TGTGCCAGCAGTTCACAGGACCTGAACACTGAAGCTTTCTTT
J gene: TRBJ1-2; clone size: -; V gene: TRBV18; D gene: TRBD1; CDR3 protein: CASSSQGAFLYGYTF; CDR3 DNA: TGTGCCAGCTCATCACAGGGGGCGTTTCTCTATGGCTACACCTTC
J gene: TRBJ1-5; clone size: -; V gene: TRBV2; D gene: -; CDR3 protein: CASSEAVGRGHQPQHF; CDR3 DNA: TGTGCCAGCAGTGAAGCTGTTGGAAGGGGACACCAGCCCCAGCATTTT
J gene: TRBJ1-2; clone size: once; V gene: TRBV28; D gene: -; CDR3 protein: CASRSNRDGYTF; CDR3 DNA: TGTGCCAGCAGGTCCAACAGGGATGGCTACACCTTC
J gene: TRBJ2-2; clone size: -; V gene: TRBV6-5; D gene: -; CDR3 protein: CASSRVVSTGELFF; CDR3 DNA: TGTGCCAGCAGCCGGGTCGTCTCCACCGGGGAGCTGTTTTTT
J gene: TRBJ2-2; clone size: -; V gene: TRBV7-8; D gene: TRBD2; CDR3 protein: CAIGGRGWTGELFF; CDR3 DNA: TGTGCCATCGGGGGGAGGGGATGGACCGGGGAGCTGTTTTTT
J gene: TRBJ1-2; clone size: -; V gene: TRBV25-1; D gene: -; CDR3 protein: CASSKALTNYGYTF; CDR3 DNA: TGTGCCAGCTCAAAAGCGCTTACAAACTATGGCTACACCTTC
J gene: TRBJ1-1; clone size: -; V gene: TRBV6-1; D gene: -; CDR3 protein: CASRLREMNTEAFF; CDR3 DNA: TGTGCCAGCAGGCTCCGGGAGATGAACACTGAAGCTTTCTTT
J gene: TRBJ1-3; clone size: -; V gene: TRBV11-2; D gene: -; CDR3 protein: CASSLVIRGVDTIYF; CDR3 DNA: TGTGCCAGCAGCTTAGTCATCAGGGGCGTAGACACCATATATTTT
J gene: TRBJ1-1; clone size: -; V gene: TRBV11-2; D gene: -; CDR3 protein: CASSLVGGRSTEAFF; CDR3 DNA: TGTGCCAGCAGCTTAGTGGGGGGGAGGAGCACTGAAGCTTTCTTT
J gene: TRBJ1-5; clone size: few; V gene: TRBV19; D gene: -; CDR3 protein: CASSNFNQPQHF; CDR3 DNA: TGTGCCAGTAGTAACTTTAATCAGCCCCAGCATTTT
J gene: TRBJ2-3; clone size: few; V gene: TRBV5-1; D gene: -; CDR3 protein: CASSLDGKREDTQYF; CDR3 DNA: TGCGCCAGCAGCTTGGACGGCAAAAGGGAGGATACGCAGTATTTT
J gene: TRBJ1-2; clone size: -; V gene: TRBV14; D gene: -; CDR3 protein: CASSLRSVDGYTF; CDR3 DNA: TGTGCCAGCAGCCTGCGGTCCGTGGATGGCTACACCTTC
J gene: TRBJ1-1; clone size: -; V gene: TRBV19; D gene: -; CDR3 protein: CASSTPPPSRGTEAFF; CDR3 DNA: TGTGCCAGTAGTACTCCTCCTCCCAGTCGAGGCACTGAAGCTTTCTTT
J gene: TRBJ2-7; clone size: -; V gene: TRBV6-5; D gene: TRBD1; CDR3 protein: CASSNRGPYEQYF; CDR3 DNA: TGTGCCAGCAGTAACAGGGGTCCCTACGAGCAGTACTTC
J gene: TRBJ2-1; clone size: -; V gene: TRBV7-6; D gene: -; CDR3 protein: CASSLSGTSLFF; CDR3 DNA: TGTGCCAGCAGCTTATCAGGGACTTCCTTGTTCTTC
J gene: TRBJ2-2; clone size: -; V gene: TRBV29-1; D gene: TRBD1; CDR3 protein: CSVRQGGELFF; CDR3 DNA: TGCAGCGTGCGACAGGGAGGGGAGCTGTTTTTT
J gene: TRBJ1-2; clone size: -; V gene: TRBV5-1; D gene: -; CDR3 protein: CASSLATVNYGYTF; CDR3 DNA: TGCGCCAGCAGCTTGGCTACAGTGAACTATGGCTACACCTTC
J gene: TRBJ2-3; clone size: -; V gene: TRBV7-9; D gene: -; CDR3 protein: CASSRPGLSTDTQYF; CDR3 DNA: TGTGCCAGCAGCCGACCGGGACTCAGCACAGATACGCAGTATTTT
J gene: TRBJ1-1; clone size: -; V gene: TRBV27; D gene: -; CDR3 protein: CASSLLGGNTEAFF; CDR3 DNA: TGTGCCAGCAGTCTCCTCGGGGGGAACACTGAAGCTTTCTTT
J gene: TRBJ2-5; clone size: -; V gene: TRBV14; D gene: -; CDR3 protein: CASSQTRNWYQETQYF; CDR3 DNA: TGTGCCAGCAGCCAGACTCGGAACTGGTACCAAGAGACCCAGTACTTC
J gene: TRBJ2-1; clone size: -; V gene: TRBV19; D gene: -; CDR3 protein: CASTTGGNEQFF; CDR3 DNA: TGTGCCAGTACCACCGGAGGGAATGAGCAGTTCTTC
J gene: TRBJ1-4; clone size: few; V gene: TRBV5-1; D gene: TRBD1; CDR3 protein: CASSPGDRVPNEKLFF; CDR3 DNA: TGCGCCAGCAGCCCCGGGGACAGGGTTCCGAATGAAAAACTGTTTTTT
J gene: TRBJ2-3; clone size: -; V gene: TRBV6-6; D gene: -; CDR3 protein: CASSDLALGGDTQYF; CDR3 DNA: TGTGCCAGCAGTGACTTAGCGTTGGGGGGAGATACGCAGTATTTT
J gene: TRBJ2-1; clone size: -; V gene: TRBV28; D gene: -; CDR3 protein: CASNRGEQFF; CDR3 DNA: TGTGCCAGCAACCGAGGGGAGCAGTTCTTC
J gene: TRBJ2-7; clone size: -; V gene: TRBV14; D gene: -; CDR3 protein: CASSQIRDFERGEQYF; CDR3 DNA: TGTGCCAGCAGCCAAATCCGGGACTTCGAGAGGGGCGAGCAGTACTTC
J gene: TRBJ2-7; clone size: -; V gene: TRBV7-9; D gene: TRBD2; CDR3 protein: CASSSLGTSGTYEQYF; CDR3 DNA: TGTGCCAGCAGCTCCCTTGGGACTAGCGGGACCTACGAGCAGTACTTC
J gene: TRBJ1-3; clone size: -; V gene: TRBV7-2; D gene: -; CDR3 protein: CASSLVGATSGNTIYF; CDR3 DNA: TGTGCCAGCAGCTTAGTAGGGGCCACCTCTGGAAACACCATATATTTT
J gene: TRBJ2-5; clone size: few; V gene: TRBV19; D gene: TRBD2; CDR3 protein: CASSPRGGTQYF; CDR3 DNA: TGTGCCAGTAGCCCCCGCGGGGGGACCCAGTACTTC
J gene: TRBJ2-7; clone size: -; V gene: TRBV27; D gene: -; CDR3 protein: CASSLSGSVFYEQYF; CDR3 DNA: TGTGCCAGCAGCTTAAGCGGGTCCGTCTTCTACGAGCAGTACTTC
J gene: TRBJ2-1; clone size: -; V gene: TRBV6-1; D gene: TRBD2; CDR3 protein: CASNKREGSYNEQFF; CDR3 DNA: TGTGCCAGCAACAAGCGGGAGGGATCCTACAATGAGCAGTTCTTC
J gene: TRBJ2-2; clone size: -; V gene: TRBV9; D gene: -; CDR3 protein: CASSQRRGGELFF; CDR3 DNA: TGTGCCAGCAGTCAAAGGCGGGGAGGGGAGCTGTTTTTT
J gene: TRBJ2-5; clone size: -; V gene: TRBV29-1; D gene: -; CDR3 protein: CSVEDKVSGVETQYF; CDR3 DNA: TGCAGCGTTGAAGATAAGGTGTCAGGGGTGGAGACCCAGTACTTC
J gene: TRBJ2-1; clone size: once; V gene: TRBV6-6; D gene: -; CDR3 protein: CASRDTDAYNEQFF; CDR3 DNA: TGTGCCAGCAGGGACACCGACGCCTACAATGAGCAGTTCTTC
J gene: TRBJ2-1; clone size: -; V gene: TRBV7-9; D gene: TRBD2; CDR3 protein: CAQTSGSNEQFF; CDR3 DNA: TGTGCGCAGACTAGCGGGAGTAATGAGCAGTTCTTC
J gene: TRBJ2-7; clone size: -; V gene: TRBV2; D gene: -; CDR3 protein: CASSERHAYEQYF; CDR3 DNA: TGTGCCAGCAGTGAGAGACACGCTTACGAGCAGTACTTC